Presented here are 11 T cell receptor beta chains from one specimen sequenced in a study of neurological immune-mediated disorders. TCRdb passed the 5' RACE reads through MiXCR, listing each CDR3 protein once. The table records about 53,000 distinct CDR3 sequences, approximately 4% of them present only once. The specimen sequenced was PBMCs. The source of these receptors is a woman aged 25-40 years with multiple sclerosis.

This clonotype occurred many times. This chain links TRBV7-6 with TRBJ1-6; D is undetermined. This CDR3 is 14 amino acids long. Germline V gene sequence: CDR1 SGHVS, CDR2 FNYEAQ. V lost 1 base to trimming and J lost 9 bases, with 10 bases between them. CDR3 in DNA: TGTGCCAGCAGCTTAGGAGGGTTGGGTTCACCCCTCCACTTT. Its translation is CASSLGGLGSPLHF.

At least ten counts were recorded for this clonotype. The V call is TRBV3-1, the J call TRBJ1-2; D is undetermined. The CDR3 is 13 amino acids. Germline loops: CDR1 LGHDT, CDR2 YNNKEL (reference sequence). Trimming shortened V by 1 base and J by 5 bases, and 8 bases separated the two germline ends. As DNA, the CDR3 is TGTGCCAGCAGCCAAGTACCGAAATATGGCTACACCTTC. This codes for CASSQVPKYGYTF.

At least ten counts were recorded for this clonotype. The chain joins TRBV7-9 to TRBJ1-5; D not resolved. V dropped 3 bases and J dropped 0 bases, with 3 bases sitting between them. The germline V gene encodes CDR1 SEHNR and CDR2 FQNEAQ (reference sequence). CDR3 length: 13 residues. The CDR3 protein is CASSLPSNQPQHF. CDR3 nucleotides: TGTGCCAGCAGCTTGCCTAGCAATCAGCCCCAGCATTTT.

This clonotype appeared many times. Relative to the germline gene, one junction end is altered; a read error may explain this. The DNA of the CDR3 is TGTGCCAGCAGTTTACGGGAGGACCTCAATTCACCCCTCAACTTT. Translation gives CASSLREDLNSPLNF. J is TRBJ1-6 and V is TRBV27, with D hard to call. CDR1 and CDR2 from the germline V gene are MNHEY and SMNVEV (reference sequence). This CDR3 comprises 15 residues.

At least ten counts were recorded for this clonotype. The chain joins TRBV7-8 to TRBJ1-3, with D maybe TRBD1 (5 bases). In germline, CDR1 is SGHVS, CDR2 FQNEAQ. The CDR3 extends over 17 amino acids. Trimming shortened V by 1 base and J by 0 bases, and 13 bases separated the two germline ends. The CDR3 sequence: CASSLGLRGNSGNTIYF. In DNA form, the CDR3 reads TGTGCCAGCAGCTTAGGGCTTCGGGGCAACTCTGGAAACACCATATATTTT.

The sample holds many counts of this clonotype. The chain joins TRBV5-1 to TRBJ2-1, with TRBD2 matching over 9 bases. The CDR3 spans 14 residues. The V segment lost 4 bases and the J segment 7 bases; nucleotides outside the gene matches: 6. Germline V gives CDR1 SGHRS, CDR2 YFSETQ. Written as DNA, the CDR3 is TGCGCCAGCAGCCCAATAGCGGGGGAGAATGAGCAGTTCTTC. Translated: CASSPIAGENEQFF. Together with reference TRBV5-1 and TRBJ2-1, the CDR3 gives the full variable domain: KAGVTQTPRYLIKTRGQQVTLSCSPISGHRSVSWYQQTPGQGLQFLFEYFSETQRNKGNFPGRFSGRQFSNSRSEMNVSTLELGDSALYLCASSPIAGENEQFFGPGTRLTVL.

This clonotype was seen a few times. The genes are TRBV20-1 and TRBJ1-4; a possible D gene is TRBD1 (5 bases). V shed 5 bases and J shed 5 bases, with 15 bases lying between them. CDR1 and CDR2 (germline): DFQATT, SNEGSKA (reference sequence). There are 14 residues in the CDR3. In nucleotides, the CDR3 is TGCAGTGCTGTAACCGGGACTAGAAATGAAAAACTGTTTTTT. Translating gives CSAVTGTRNEKLFF.

This clonotype was seen many times. V usage is TRBV20-1 and J usage is TRBJ2-3; 14 nucleotides match TRBD2. Germline loops: CDR1 DFQATT, CDR2 SNEGSKA (reference sequence). CDR3 length equals 14 residues. V dropped 6 bases and J dropped 10; count of bases not matched to a gene: 9. CDR3 sequence: CSAPTSGRVDAQYF. Here the CDR3 DNA reads TGCAGTGCCCCGACTAGCGGGAGGGTGGATGCGCAGTATTTT.

This clonotype came up many times. The CDR3 loop reads CASSLRLAGAFEQFF. CDR3 nucleotide sequence: TGCGCCAGCAGCCTGCGACTAGCCGGCGCGTTCGAGCAGTTCTTC. The rearrangement joins TRBV5-1 to TRBJ2-1, with TRBD2 matching over 7 bases. The V segment lost 4 bases and the J segment 10 bases; nucleotides outside the gene matches: 14. In germline, CDR1 is SGHRS, CDR2 YFSETQ. The CDR3 has 15 residues.

This clonotype came up many times. This sequence joins TRBV7-2 and TRBJ2-4; the D call may be TRBD1 or TRBD2 (6 bases each). The germline V gene encodes CDR1 SGHTA and CDR2 FQGNSA. The CDR3 is 16 residues long. V was clipped by 1 base and J by 7 bases, with 17 bases between them. In DNA, the CDR3 is TGTGCCAGCAGCTTAGGGGGAGGCGGAGGGGGGAACATTCAGTACTTC. This gives the protein CASSLGGGGGGNIQYF.

This clonotype was observed a few times. The chain couples TRBV12-3 or TRBV12-4 to TRBJ1-2; 7 bases fit TRBD1. The CDR3 contains 12 residues. The junction had 2 bases not matched to a gene; V was cut back by 6 bases and J by 4 bases. CDR3 in DNA: TGTGCCAGCAGGGGACAGTCCTATGGCTACACCTTC. Its protein product is CASRGQSYGYTF.